These T cell receptor beta chains were read from a single sample in a study of blood T cell repertoires in COVID-19. Data came from immunoSEQ multiplex PCR; TCRdb stores just in-frame clones and leaves some out. The sample has some 260,000 clones, around 90% seen once. Sequencing was performed on PBMCs or T cells enriched from blood (not recorded which). Receptor source: a woman in her late teens or twenties who had recovered from COVID-19. CDR3s include the opening cysteine and the closing phenylalanine or tryptophan. Fields, in order: V gene, D gene, clone size, J gene, CDR3 protein, CDR3 DNA. D genes are given only for firm matches. Not all rows give a size; the values are once, few, many and, for expanded clones, a class.

>TRBV19|-|-|TRBJ1-1
CASSIGQLNTEAFF
TGTGCCAGTAGTATAGGACAGTTGAACACTGAAGCTTTCTTT
>TRBV2|-|-|TRBJ1-6
CASTPGSPGSPLHF
TGTGCCAGCACCCCCGGGAGCCCCGGTTCCCCCCTCCACTTT
>TRBV5-6|TRBD1|-|TRBJ1-6
CASSLAGQGFSPLHF
TGTGCCAGCAGCTTGGCGGGACAGGGCTTTTCACCCCTCCACTTT
>TRBV7-9|TRBD2|-|TRBJ2-1
CASTGGLAGFSYNEQFF
TGTGCCAGCACCGGCGGACTAGCGGGGTTTTCCTACAATGAGCAGTTCTTC
>TRBV28|TRBD2|-|TRBJ2-1
CASSWLTGGSEYPFF
TGTGCCAGCAGTTGGTTGACGGGAGGGTCAGAATACCCGTTCTTC
>TRBV19|-|-|TRBJ2-3
CASRDTDTQYF
TGTGCCAGTAGAGACACGGATACGCAGTATTTT
>TRBV15|TRBD1|-|TRBJ1-3
CATSGYRGSGSGNTIYF
TGTGCCACCAGCGGGTACAGGGGAAGCGGATCTGGAAACACCATATATTTT
>TRBV12-3/TRBV12-4|-|-|TRBJ1-5
CASTPQLNQPQHF
TGTGCCAGCACCCCACAGTTAAATCAGCCCCAGCATTTT
>TRBV25-1|-|-|TRBJ1-6
CASSATGGTLHF
TGTGCCAGCAGTGCGACCGGGGGAACCCTCCACTTT
>TRBV28|TRBD1|-|TRBJ1-2
CASSGDRGRDNYGYTF
TGTGCCAGCAGTGGGGACAGGGGGCGTGACAACTATGGCTACACCTTC
>TRBV9|-|-|TRBJ1-6
CASSALQGNSPLHF
TGTGCCAGCAGCGCGCTTCAGGGGAATTCACCCCTCCACTTT
>TRBV7-2|-|-|TRBJ1-6
CASSLAAPDSPLHF
TGTGCCAGCAGCTTAGCAGCTCCGGATTCACCCCTCCACTTT
>TRBV11-2|-|-|TRBJ1-4
CASGKGVANEKLFF
TGTGCCAGCGGCAAGGGGGTGGCTAATGAAAAACTGTTTTTT
>TRBV10-3|TRBD2|-|TRBJ2-3
CAIGGTSGHTDTQYF
TGTGCCATCGGGGGGACTAGCGGGCACACAGATACGCAGTATTTT
>TRBV5-1|TRBD2|once|TRBJ2-1
CASESGTYFNEQFF
TGCGCCAGCGAAAGCGGGACGTATTTCAATGAGCAGTTCTTC
>TRBV29-1|-|-|TRBJ1-3
CSVAHSGNTIYF
TGCAGCGTTGCCCACTCTGGAAACACCATATATTTT
>TRBV4-2|-|-|TRBJ1-2
CASSQGFEGGGYTF
TGTGCCAGCAGCCAAGGGTTTGAGGGTGGGGGCTACACCTTC
>TRBV4-2|-|-|TRBJ1-3
CASSQVDSSGNTIYF
TGTGCCAGCAGCCAGGTGGACTCCTCTGGAAACACCATATATTTT
>TRBV6-2/TRBV6-3|-|-|TRBJ1-3
CASSRTTGNTIYF
TGTGCCAGCAGCCGGACAACCGGAAACACCATATATTTT
>TRBV6-5|-|-|TRBJ1-1
CASCYLGDSEAFF
TGTGCCAGCTGTTACTTAGGGGACTCTGAAGCTTTCTTT
>TRBV5-1|-|once|TRBJ2-2
CASSLRTVALYGVGELFF
TGCGCCAGCAGCTTGAGGACAGTGGCGTTGTATGGTGTTGGGGAGCTGTTTTTT
>TRBV5-1|-|few|TRBJ1-5
CASSPDSPNQPQHF
TGCGCCAGCAGCCCGGACAGTCCCAATCAGCCCCAGCATTTT
>TRBV25-1|TRBD1|-|TRBJ1-2
CASRQGNYGYTF
TGTGCCAGCAGACAGGGGAACTATGGCTACACCTTC
>TRBV3-1/TRBV3-2|-|-|TRBJ1-3
CASSPRLNSGNTIYF
TGTGCCAGCAGCCCCCGACTCAACTCTGGAAACACCATATATTTT
>TRBV2|-|-|TRBJ1-5
CASSPSRSNQPQHF
TGTGCCAGCAGCCCCTCGAGGAGCAATCAGCCCCAGCATTTT
>TRBV4-1|TRBD2|-|TRBJ2-7
CASSRSGGVYEQYF
TGCGCCAGCAGCCGTAGCGGGGGTGTTTACGAGCAGTACTTC
>TRBV2|-|once|TRBJ1-2
CASSEDGGNYGYTF
TGTGCCAGCAGTGAAGACGGGGGGAACTATGGCTACACCTTC
>TRBV6-5|-|-|TRBJ1-5
CASSPMGGGIRPQHF
TGTGCCAGCAGTCCTATGGGAGGGGGGATCAGGCCCCAGCATTTT
>TRBV5-8|TRBD1|-|TRBJ1-2
CASSRGQEGYGYTF
TGTGCCAGCAGCCGAGGACAGGAAGGCTATGGCTACACCTTC
>TRBV25-1|-|-|TRBJ1-1
CASIPLQGEAFF
TGTGCCAGCATCCCCCTCCAGGGGGAAGCTTTCTTT
>TRBV5-1|TRBD1|-|TRBJ1-2
CASSGQGVNYGYTF
TGCGCCAGCAGTGGACAGGGCGTTAACTATGGCTACACCTTC
>TRBV18|-|-|TRBJ2-2
CASSPRNGHGNTGELFF
TGTGCCAGCTCACCGAGGAACGGACACGGGAACACCGGGGAGCTGTTTTTT
>TRBV10-3|-|-|TRBJ1-1
CAISVEGEYTEAFF
TGTGCCATCAGTGTGGAGGGAGAGTACACTGAAGCTTTCTTT
>TRBV12-5|-|-|TRBJ2-7
CASGLGTSYEQYF
TGTGCTAGTGGTTTGGGGACTTCCTACGAGCAGTACTTC
>TRBV21-1|-|-|TRBJ1-5
CASSKEGRDRDGGYQPQHF
TGTGCCAGCAGCAAAGAGGGCCGGGACAGGGACGGGGGGTATCAGCCCCAGCATTTT
>TRBV7-9|TRBD1|-|TRBJ1-4
CASSSRGTGVEKLFF
TGTGCCAGCAGCTCCCGCGGGACAGGGGTTGAAAAACTGTTTTTT
>TRBV4-1|TRBD2|-|TRBJ2-1
CASRDRAGASYNEQFF
TGCGCCAGCAGGGACCGAGCGGGAGCTTCCTACAATGAGCAGTTCTTC
>TRBV7-2|-|-|TRBJ1-5
CASSSQQGQPQHF
TGTGCCAGCAGCTCTCAACAGGGACAGCCCCAGCATTTT
>TRBV3-1/TRBV3-2|-|-|TRBJ1-1
CASSQMVGGGIDTEAFF
TGTGCCAGCAGCCAAATGGTAGGCGGGGGAATCGACACTGAAGCTTTCTTT
>TRBV28|-|-|TRBJ1-2
CASSLTGIANYGYTF
TGTGCCAGCAGCCTAACAGGGATAGCTAACTATGGCTACACCTTC
>TRBV19|-|few|TRBJ1-3
CASRPQGSSGNTIYF
TGTGCCAGTAGGCCGCAGGGGTCCTCTGGAAACACCATATATTTT
>TRBV19|TRBD1|-|TRBJ1-2
CASSRDDRGPGGYTF
TGTGCCAGTAGTCGAGACGACAGGGGACCGGGAGGCTACACCTTC
>TRBV6-1|-|-|TRBJ1-6
CASSEGANSPLHF
TGTGCCAGCAGTGAGGGGGCAAATTCACCCCTCCACTTT
>TRBV16|TRBD2|-|TRBJ2-3
CASSPVTGGIADTQYF
TGTGCCAGCAGCCCTGTCACGGGAGGGATCGCAGATACGCAGTATTTT
>TRBV18|-|-|TRBJ1-5
CASSPLRQFDGGNQPQHF
TGTGCCAGCTCACCACTCCGGCAGTTTGATGGCGGTAATCAGCCCCAGCATTTT
>TRBV10-3|TRBD2|-|TRBJ2-5
CAISRTGLAGGLFQETQYF
TGTGCCATCAGCCGAACCGGGCTAGCGGGGGGGCTTTTCCAAGAGACCCAGTACTTC
>TRBV13|TRBD1|-|TRBJ1-2
CASSPQGVVGYTF
TGTGCCAGCAGCCCCCAGGGGGTTGTAGGCTACACCTTC
>TRBV5-4|-|-|TRBJ2-3
CASSPGVADTDTQYF
TGTGCCAGCAGCCCCGGGGTAGCGGACACAGATACGCAGTATTTT
>TRBV6-4|-|-|TRBJ2-3
CASKEDSGGPDTQYF
TGTGCCAGCAAAGAGGACAGCGGAGGCCCAGATACGCAGTATTTT